The rows below give T cell receptor beta chains drawn from one sample of a study of CD8+ T cells in alopecia areata. Clones were read by immunoSEQ multiplex PCR, and TCRdb kept only the in-frame ones, dropping some. Of about 120,000 clones in the sample, about 50% were seen once. The sequenced sample was CD4+ T cells sorted from blood, obtained at week 4, from a patient treated with tofacitinib. These receptors came from a human donor with alopecia areata. Each CDR3 is given without its conserved first and last residue. Each record gives: J gene, V gene, CDR3 protein.

j_call: TRBJ1-5; v_call: TRBV28; cdr3_aa: ASSFGTAITNSNQPQH
j_call: TRBJ1-1; v_call: TRBV29-1; cdr3_aa: SVEDAQGNTEAF
j_call: TRBJ2-1; v_call: TRBV21-1; cdr3_aa: ASSKVDRPSFYNEQF
j_call: TRBJ2-3; v_call: TRBV30; cdr3_aa: AWSVRLAGVY
j_call: TRBJ1-2; v_call: TRBV29-1; cdr3_aa: SALRGVRGYT
j_call: TRBJ1-1; v_call: TRBV19; cdr3_aa: ASKNLRVKGTEAF
j_call: TRBJ1-2; v_call: TRBV29-1; cdr3_aa: SVEGVGGSLNYGYT
j_call: TRBJ2-1; v_call: TRBV10-3; cdr3_aa: AIRSGPRSDEQF
j_call: TRBJ2-1; v_call: TRBV7-2; cdr3_aa: ASSATNNLNEQF
j_call: TRBJ2-1; v_call: TRBV6-6; cdr3_aa: ASRVGQFNEQF
j_call: TRBJ1-4; v_call: TRBV30; cdr3_aa: AWSPRQGATTQLF
j_call: TRBJ1-2; v_call: TRBV25-1; cdr3_aa: ASSGTGLGGYT
j_call: TRBJ2-5; v_call: TRBV7-9; cdr3_aa: ASTTGEGTQY
j_call: TRBJ1-4; v_call: TRBV2; cdr3_aa: ANRDLFTAESNEKLF
j_call: TRBJ1-2; v_call: TRBV5-6; cdr3_aa: ASSYRIGQNYGYT
j_call: TRBJ2-5; v_call: TRBV10-3; cdr3_aa: ASSSPAMYQETQY
j_call: TRBJ1-1; v_call: TRBV29-1; cdr3_aa: SVARTDEAF
j_call: TRBJ1-5; v_call: TRBV7-9; cdr3_aa: ASSGDSGQPQH
j_call: TRBJ2-7; v_call: TRBV29-1; cdr3_aa: SVEDTGTSYEQY
j_call: TRBJ1-6; v_call: TRBV5-1; cdr3_aa: ASSSGWDSPLH
j_call: TRBJ1-6; v_call: TRBV14; cdr3_aa: ASSQDRYFSPLH
j_call: TRBJ1-2; v_call: TRBV11-2; cdr3_aa: ASSLDSGTRYGYT
j_call: TRBJ2-1; v_call: TRBV30; cdr3_aa: AWSVKLAGGNEQF
j_call: TRBJ2-2; v_call: TRBV5-1; cdr3_aa: ASSLEQGGSNTGELF
j_call: TRBJ2-3; v_call: TRBV5-1; cdr3_aa: ASSLGLAGGTDTQY
j_call: TRBJ1-1; v_call: TRBV4-1; cdr3_aa: ASSPSGGRAF
j_call: TRBJ2-1; v_call: TRBV19; cdr3_aa: ATSAGGFNEQF
j_call: TRBJ1-1; v_call: TRBV18; cdr3_aa: ASSPGVNTEAF
j_call: TRBJ1-5; v_call: TRBV29-1; cdr3_aa: SVEGTGGNQPQH
j_call: TRBJ1-2; v_call: TRBV27; cdr3_aa: ASSSRQFDGYT
j_call: TRBJ2-1; v_call: TRBV14; cdr3_aa: ASSGDRSYNEQF
j_call: TRBJ2-7; v_call: TRBV4-2; cdr3_aa: ASSQDLAGGAFEQY
j_call: TRBJ2-7; v_call: TRBV5-6; cdr3_aa: ASSFSLAGTGKFEQY
j_call: TRBJ1-2; v_call: TRBV30; cdr3_aa: AFKGTSYGYT
j_call: TRBJ1-5; v_call: TRBV6-1; cdr3_aa: ASSGRGQVNQPQH
j_call: TRBJ2-7; v_call: TRBV30; cdr3_aa: AWSVGRWSGTLYEQY
j_call: TRBJ1-1; v_call: TRBV29-1; cdr3_aa: SVETRLGSSEAF
j_call: TRBJ1-2; v_call: TRBV29-1; cdr3_aa: SVRRGEYDGYT
j_call: TRBJ1-6; v_call: TRBV7-9; cdr3_aa: ASSARIYTDSPLH
j_call: TRBJ1-2; v_call: TRBV5-8; cdr3_aa: ASSLEFVGYT
j_call: TRBJ1-1; v_call: TRBV5-1; cdr3_aa: ASSPDGTGVNTEAF
j_call: TRBJ2-7; v_call: TRBV5-1; cdr3_aa: ASRPSGISYEQY
j_call: TRBJ1-5; v_call: TRBV7-2; cdr3_aa: ASSLGGFSQPQH
j_call: TRBJ1-2; v_call: TRBV6-5; cdr3_aa: ASSSAPRLKGYT
j_call: TRBJ2-7; v_call: TRBV7-8; cdr3_aa: ASSLGALNEQY
j_call: TRBJ2-1; v_call: TRBV7-9; cdr3_aa: ASSLGLADHNEQF
j_call: TRBJ2-1; v_call: TRBV29-1; cdr3_aa: SHLPLAGEHEQF
j_call: TRBJ2-5; v_call: TRBV30; cdr3_aa: AWSVRFTWETQY
j_call: TRBJ1-2; v_call: TRBV30; cdr3_aa: AWSRINYGYT
j_call: TRBJ1-2; v_call: TRBV2; cdr3_aa: ASSTSSTAGYT
j_call: TRBJ2-5; v_call: TRBV6-5; cdr3_aa: ASRRLARETQY
j_call: TRBJ2-2; v_call: TRBV30; cdr3_aa: AWAGTVNTRELF
j_call: TRBJ1-6; v_call: TRBV27; cdr3_aa: ASIGTGESKLH
j_call: TRBJ1-1; v_call: TRBV29-1; cdr3_aa: SLLDRGEAF
j_call: TRBJ2-4; v_call: TRBV6-5; cdr3_aa: ASRTLQTNIQY